This is a list of T cell receptor beta chains from one sample in a study of blood T cells in healthy people across ages. Using its own MiXCR run on the 5' RACE reads, TCRdb lists one record per CDR3 protein. Of around 800,000 distinct CDR3 sequences in the sample, around 45% were seen once. The sample consisted of blood. Receptor source: an older man in good health. The CDR3 runs from the conserved cysteine through the conserved F or W. A D gene is named only where the DNA matches it firmly. Clone size is stated in some rows and not others, as once, few, many or a class when expanded.

>TRBJ2-7|TRBV6-9|once|TRBD2
TGTGCCAGCAGACCAGGAGGACTAGATGCTCCCGAGCAGTACTTC
CASRPGGLDAPEQYF
>TRBJ2-7|TRBV9|few|NA
TGTGCCAGCAGCGTAGACCCAACGGAGTACGAGCAGTACTTC
CASSVDPTEYEQYF
>TRBJ2-1|TRBV4-1|NA|TRBD2
TGCGCCAGCAGCCATTCCCCGGGGGGGACTAGCGCGAAACATGAGCAGTTCTTC
CASSHSPGGTSAKHEQFF
>TRBJ2-3|TRBV12-3/TRBV12-4|few|NA
TGTGCCAGCACCCTAAGGGAGGGGGGAGATACGCAGTATTTT
CASTLREGGDTQYF
>TRBJ1-5|TRBV27|NA|NA
TGTGCCAGCAGTCCTCAGTATCCAGGGGGCAATCAGCCCCAGCATTTT
CASSPQYPGGNQPQHF
>TRBJ1-1|TRBV9|NA|NA
TGTGCCAGCAGCGTAGAGGCTGGCACACTGAACACTGAAGCTTTCTTT
CASSVEAGTLNTEAFF
>TRBJ2-2|TRBV12-3/TRBV12-4|NA|NA
TGTGCCAGCAATGACAACTCCGGGGAGCTGTTTTTT
CASNDNSGELFF
>TRBJ2-1|TRBV5-6|NA|TRBD2
TGTGCCAGCAGCTTGACTAGCGGGAGGGAGCAGTTCTTC
CASSLTSGREQFF
>TRBJ2-1|TRBV20-1|NA|TRBD2
TGCAGTGCTAGCCCCTCAGGACTAGAAGTGGAGAATGAGCAGTTCTTC
CSASPSGLEVENEQFF
>TRBJ2-1|TRBV29-1|NA|NA
TGCAGCGTAATACGGGCCCAGGGCGGGAACAATGAGCAGTTCTTC
CSVIRAQGGNNEQFF
>TRBJ1-2|TRBV12-3/TRBV12-4|once|NA
TGTGCCAGCAGTAAGGGGGTCTATGGCTACACCTTC
CASSKGVYGYTF
>TRBJ2-1|TRBV29-1|NA|TRBD1
TGCAGCGTCCGGGACAGGAGATACAATGAGCAGTTCTTC
CSVRDRRYNEQFF
>TRBJ2-1|TRBV7-9|NA|NA
TGTGCCAGCAGAAACAAAGGGGAGCAGTTCTTC
CASRNKGEQFF
>TRBJ2-7|TRBV7-3|few|TRBD1
TGTGCCAGCAGCTTAAGAGGGACAGACGCCTACGAGCAGTACTTC
CASSLRGTDAYEQYF
>TRBJ2-7|TRBV20-1|NA|TRBD1
TGCAGTGCAAGGACAGGGGGGGTAAACGAGCAGTACTTC
CSARTGGVNEQYF
>TRBJ2-7|TRBV20-1|NA|NA
TGCAGTGCTAGAGTGTTGTCTACAGGAGACTACGAGCAGTACTTC
CSARVLSTGDYEQYF
>TRBJ2-1|TRBV10-2|few|NA
TGCGCCAGCATTCCAAATCCGACGGGAGCGTCATACAATGAGCAGTTCTTC
CASIPNPTGASYNEQFF
>TRBJ2-5|TRBV27|many|TRBD2
TGTGCCAGCAGTTCTCTAGCGGGAGGGCCAAGTCAACAGACCCAGTACTTC
CASSSLAGGPSQQTQYF
>TRBJ2-4|TRBV28|NA|TRBD1
TGTGCCAGCAGCACCCCAACCGGGACAGGGGGAGGCATTCAGTACTTC
CASSTPTGTGGGIQYF
>TRBJ2-7|TRBV20-1|NA|NA
TGCAGTGCTAGCAAGGACTCCTACGAGCAGTACTTC
CSASKDSYEQYF
>TRBJ2-1|TRBV5-1|NA|TRBD2
TGCGCCAGCAGCTTGACTAGCGTAGATCTATCGGGTGAGCAGTTCTTC
CASSLTSVDLSGEQFF
>TRBJ1-2|TRBV6-2/TRBV6-3|NA|NA
TGTGCCAGCAGTTATGATCGCAGAAACCTTAACTATGGCTACACCTTC
CASSYDRRNLNYGYTF
>TRBJ2-5|TRBV20-1|NA|NA
TGCAGTGCTAGAAGGGGGGACTATCAAGAGACCCAGTACTTC
CSARRGDYQETQYF
>TRBJ2-7|TRBV21-1|NA|NA
TGTGCCAGCAGCAAAGAGAGGACAGGCAATTCGGGCTACGAGCAGTACTTC
CASSKERTGNSGYEQYF
>TRBJ2-4|TRBV29-1|NA|NA
TGCAGCGTTCATGGCGGATTAGCCAAAAACATTCAGTACTTC
CSVHGGLAKNIQYF
>TRBJ2-5|TRBV3-1|few|NA
TGTGCCAGCAGCCGGGACTCCAATGAGCAGTACTTC
CASSRDSNEQYF
>TRBJ2-1|TRBV20-1|NA|TRBD2
TGCAGTGCTATAGCGGGAGGCTCCTACAATGAGCAGTTCTTC
CSAIAGGSYNEQFF
>TRBJ2-1|TRBV12-3/TRBV12-4|NA|NA
TGTGCCAGCAGTCCCACCCGGACTGGGAATGAGCAGTTCTTC
CASSPTRTGNEQFF
>TRBJ2-1|TRBV20-1|NA|TRBD1
TGCAGTGCTACTGACCGGGACAGGAGCTACAATGAGCAGTTCTTC
CSATDRDRSYNEQFF
>TRBJ2-7|TRBV6-2/TRBV6-3|many|TRBD2
TGTGCCAGCAGTGACGAGTTAGCGGGAGGGCCGGGCGAGCAGTACTTC
CASSDELAGGPGEQYF
>TRBJ2-2|TRBV5-1|once|TRBD1
TGCGCCAGCGACAGGGAAGGGGCCGGGGAGCTGTTTTTT
CASDREGAGELFF
>TRBJ2-5|TRBV11-2|NA|NA
TGTGCCAGCAGCTTATTATTAGCGCCTACCCAAGAGACCCAGTACTTC
CASSLLLAPTQETQYF
>TRBJ2-7|TRBV7-9|few|TRBD2
TGTGCCAGCAGTTCCGGGACTAGCGGGATGTACGAGCAGTACTTC
CASSSGTSGMYEQYF
>TRBJ2-1|TRBV5-6|few|TRBD2
TGTGCCAGCGACTGGGGGACTAGCGGGAGAGATGAGCAGTTCTTC
CASDWGTSGRDEQFF
>TRBJ2-1|TRBV4-3|once|TRBD1
TGCGCCAGCAGCCAAGGTTTGAAGGGGGCTGGGTACGAGCAGTTCTTC
CASSQGLKGAGYEQFF
>TRBJ2-6|TRBV20-1|few|NA
TGCAGTGCTCAGCGCTCTGGGGCCAACGTCCTGACTTTC
CSAQRSGANVLTF
>TRBJ2-2|TRBV6-5|few|TRBD1
TGTGCCAGCAGTTACTCGAGGACAGGCTCCGGGGAGCTGTTTTTT
CASSYSRTGSGELFF
>TRBJ2-4|TRBV12-3/TRBV12-4|few|NA
TGTGCCAGCAGTTTTGAGGGGAACATTCAGTACTTC
CASSFEGNIQYF
>TRBJ2-3|TRBV13|NA|TRBD2
TGTGCCAGCAGCTTAGAGACTAGCAGGACAGATACGCAGTATTTT
CASSLETSRTDTQYF
>TRBJ2-3|TRBV29-1|NA|TRBD2
TGCAGCGTCCGGGGTTTGGGGACTAGCGGAAGCACAGATACGCAGTATTTT
CSVRGLGTSGSTDTQYF
>TRBJ2-7|TRBV12-3/TRBV12-4|NA|NA
TGTGCCAGCAGGGGGGGACAATCCCAGTACTTC
CASRGGQSQYF
>TRBJ2-1|TRBV7-2|few|NA
TGTGCCAGCAGCTTAACTGAGCAGTTCTTC
CASSLTEQFF
>TRBJ2-1|TRBV29-1|many|NA
TGCAGCGCCACCAGCGGGCCGTCCAATGAGCAGTTCTTC
CSATSGPSNEQFF
>TRBJ1-5|TRBV4-1|once|NA
TGCGCCAGCAGCGTAAGTCCGACAACTTATAGCAATCAGCCCCAGCATTTT
CASSVSPTTYSNQPQHF
>TRBJ2-3|TRBV2|NA|TRBD2
TGTGCCAGCAGTGGGACTAGCGGGATGGATACGCAGTATTTT
CASSGTSGMDTQYF
>TRBJ2-1|TRBV7-9|NA|TRBD2
TGTGCCAGCAGCTTAATCGGGACTAGCGGGGACCCCTACGAGCAGTTCTTC
CASSLIGTSGDPYEQFF
>TRBJ2-1|TRBV9|NA|NA
TGTGCCAGCAGCTCCGGACAGCAGGCAACTTCCTACAATGAGCAGTTCTTC
CASSSGQQATSYNEQFF
>TRBJ2-5|TRBV6-5|few|TRBD1
TGTGCCAGCAGCCGACAGGGGACCTTCCAAGAGACCCAGTACTTC
CASSRQGTFQETQYF
>TRBJ1-2|TRBV7-2|NA|NA
TGTGCCAGCAGCACCCCAGGGTTGTGGTATGGCTACACCTTC
CASSTPGLWYGYTF
>TRBJ2-5|TRBV20-1|few|TRBD1
TGCAGTGCGATTCCGACAGGGGGGATTATCAAGCAGTACTTC
CSAIPTGGIIKQYF
>TRBJ2-3|TRBV11-2|NA|TRBD2
TGTGCCAGCAGCTTACCCGGAGCGGGGACCACAGATACGCAGTATTTT
CASSLPGAGTTDTQYF
>TRBJ2-7|TRBV5-1|few|NA
TGCGCCAGCAGCTTGACAGCTCCAGCCGGCGAGCAGTACTTC
CASSLTAPAGEQYF